This TCR beta chain was captured in a study of blood T cells in healthy people across ages. Whole-study findings and limits: Strong correlation was found linking TCR beta diversity to naive T cell percentage.

This clonotype turned up a few times. The antigen remains unidentified. V shed 3 bases and J shed 11 bases, with 19 bases lying between them. The CDR3 runs 14 residues. Through a sample-barcoded 5' primer and a J-beta primer mix, a second PCR was run for about 6 to 12 cycles. TCRdb reprocessed the 5' RACE reads via MiXCR and lists one record per CDR3 protein. The sample gives 700,000 to 950,000 distinct CDR3 sequences, roughly 60% of which show up once; roughly 22% is in the top ten. V and J are TRBV12-3 or TRBV12-4 and TRBJ2-5, with D possibly TRBD2 on 6 matching bases. Material for sequencing was blood. The receptor was isolated from a man aged 30 to 39 in good health. CDR3 protein: CASSFNGGTGEQYF. For the CDR3, the DNA is TGTGCCAGCAGTTTTAATGGAGGGACCGGGGAGCAGTACTTC.